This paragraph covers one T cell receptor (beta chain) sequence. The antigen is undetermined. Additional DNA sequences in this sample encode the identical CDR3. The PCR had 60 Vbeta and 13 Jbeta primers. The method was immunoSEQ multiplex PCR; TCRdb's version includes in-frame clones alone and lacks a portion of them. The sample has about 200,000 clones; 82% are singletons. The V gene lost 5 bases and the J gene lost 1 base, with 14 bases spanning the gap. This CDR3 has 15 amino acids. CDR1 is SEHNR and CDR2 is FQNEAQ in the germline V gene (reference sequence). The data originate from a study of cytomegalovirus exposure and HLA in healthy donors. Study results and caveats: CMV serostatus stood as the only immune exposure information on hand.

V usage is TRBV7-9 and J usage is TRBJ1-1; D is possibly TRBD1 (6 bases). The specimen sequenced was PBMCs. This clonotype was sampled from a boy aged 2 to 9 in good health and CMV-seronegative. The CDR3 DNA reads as TGTGCCAGCAGCCCCCGGGGGGGGCCGAACACTGAAGCTTTCTTT. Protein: CASSPRGGPNTEAFF.